Listed here is a single T cell receptor (beta chain). The antigen is undetermined. The PCR used 60 Vbeta and 13 Jbeta primers. The protocol was immunoSEQ multiplex PCR, while the TCRdb copy is restricted to in-frame clones and leaves out a portion. In the table there are some 200,000 clones, roughly 70% of which are singletons. The sample originates from a study of cytomegalovirus exposure and HLA in healthy donors. Study-wide points: Indistinguishable V segments such as TRBV6-2 and TRBV6-3 were excluded. A previous analysis found most TCR beta V segments productive roughly 90% or roughly 30% of the time.

Each donor's status was that of a healthy bone marrow donor. V dropped 7 bases and J dropped 3; count of bases not matched to a gene: 4. There are 14 residues in the CDR3. Germline V CDR1 and CDR2: SEHNR, FQNEAQ (reference sequence). Sequenced: PBMCs. The genes are TRBV7-9 and TRBJ2-2; 8 bases line up with TRBD2. This TCR came from a woman between 25 and 40 years old in good health and CMV-seronegative. CDR3 sequence (DNA): TGTGCCAGCATAACTAGCGGTGACACCGGGGAGCTGTTTTTT. Translation gives CASITSGDTGELFF. The full variable domain, in which reference TRBV7-9 and TRBJ2-2 provide the parts outside the CDR3, is DTGVSQNPRHKITKRGQNVTFRCDPISEHNRLYWYRQTLGQGPEFLTYFQNEAQLEKSRLLSDRFSAERPKGSFSTLEIQRTEQGDSAMYLCASITSGDTGELFFGEGSRLTVL.